This T cell receptor beta chain was captured by sequencing in a study of cytomegalovirus exposure and HLA in healthy donors. The V end lost 5 bases, the J end lost 4 bases, and 14 bases lay between the germline ends. The germline CDR1 and CDR2 sequences are MGHDK and SYGVNS. The CDR3 is 14 residues long. PCR primers comprised 60 Vbeta and 13 Jbeta primers. Assay: immunoSEQ multiplex PCR; the TCRdb copy retains only in-frame clones and omits some. The sample lists about 190,000 clones; about 69% were seen once. General study points: In vitro assays verified that a few CMV-associated chains recognized CMV antigens specifically. Sequencing depth roughly uniform across donors was assumed in presence/absence analyses.

This clone was recorded a few times. The antigen is not known. The sequenced sample was PBMCs. The rearrangement links TRBV25-1 to TRBJ1-1; D perhaps matches TRBD1 (6 bases). The clonotype originates from a man aged 30 to 45 in good health and CMV-seropositive. In DNA, the CDR3 is TGTGCCAGCAGTTTGGGGTTAGGGGGCACTGAAGCTTTCTTT. This gives the protein CASSLGLGGTEAFF.